This section outlines one TCR beta chain sequence together with its context. Per germline, CDR1 MNHEY and CDR2 SVGEGT. V was trimmed by 2 bases and J by 0 bases, leaving 14 bases between them. The length of the CDR3 is 17 residues. Authors' analysis steps: Amplified reference gene primers provided the basis for estimating nucleated cell counts. Sequencing was performed with immunoSEQ multiplex PCR; in TCRdb, only in-frame clones are kept and a portion is missing. V, J and clone size reflect that table, while D and trimming were determined from the DNA. Of roughly 50,000 clones in the sample, 80% to 90% were seen once. The Seattle patients, enrolled during active infection, were followed longitudinally. This sample was taken from a study of blood T cell repertoires in COVID-19. At the level of the study: Sites in the United States, Italy and Spain provided acute and convalescent COVID-19 samples. Sources were T cells, B-cell-depleted T cells, or PBMCs; the material itself was cDNA or gDNA.

This TCR was recovered from a woman over 75 with COVID-19, enrolled during active disease. The sequenced sample was peripheral blood. The chain employs TRBV6-2 or TRBV6-3 and TRBJ1-5; D gene uncertain. Here the CDR3 DNA reads TGTGCCAGCAGTTACGACCTGACATCTGATAGCAATCAGCCCCAGCATTTT. This gives the protein CASSYDLTSDSNQPQHF.